The source of this T cell receptor beta chain is a study of T cells after yellow fever vaccination. At the level of the study: Investigators sorted EM, EMRA, CM and Tscm memory subsets, relying on CD3, CD45RA, CCR7 and CD95.

The V segment lost 5 bases and the J segment 4 bases; nucleotides outside the gene matches: 8. The V gene's germline CDR1 is SGHAT and CDR2 FQNNGV. The CDR3 has 16 residues. Template switching with 5'RACE generated the TCR cDNA and added a universal primer site and UMIs. From the 5' RACE reads, TCRdb called clonotypes with MiXCR, one entry per CDR3 protein. This sample has roughly 32,000 distinct CDR3 sequences; 6% to 8.5% occur once, and the top ten carry about 22%. General study results and limits: The day 0 sorted memory subsets showed almost all vaccine-responding clonotypes to be undetectable. The secondary response was weaker but peaked faster, day 5 versus 15.

This clonotype was counted ten times or more. The V call is TRBV11-2, the J call TRBJ2-2; TRBD1 aligns across 9 bases. The sequence was obtained from a man younger than 30 who received the YFV17D yellow fever vaccine. Source: PBMCs, either bulk or a sorted T-cell subset (CD4+, CD8+, memory, or dextramer-sorted; not recorded which), taken on the day of the first yellow fever vaccination. This chain's CDR3 is CASSKTGQGSTGELFF. The CDR3 region has the DNA TGTGCCAGCAGCAAAACTGGACAGGGGAGCACCGGGGAGCTGTTTTTT.